The present entry profiles one T cell receptor (beta chain) with its context. Sequencing was performed with immunoSEQ multiplex PCR; in TCRdb, only in-frame clones are kept and a portion is missing. The sample comprises 110,000 to 150,000 clones, 89% of which are singletons, and around 4.7% rests with the top ten. These data come from a study of control samples from healthy donors and cancer patients. The CDR3 extends over 13 amino acids. V dropped 3 bases and J dropped 6 bases, with 9 bases sitting between them. Germline CDR1 reads MRHNA; CDR2 reads SNTAGT. V gene TRBV6-4 combines with J gene TRBJ2-1; D is unresolved. The sequence came from a man under 40 in good health. The sequencing input was blood. CDR3 DNA: TGTGCCAGCAGTGAATTAGGTAGCAATGAGCAGTTCTTC. It codes for CASSELGSNEQFF.